The TCR beta chain described here comes from a study of T cell responses to AZD1222 COVID-19 vaccine. Whole-study context: Investigators merged groups given second doses at roughly 4 or roughly 12 weeks.

Germline values: CDR1 SGHTA, CDR2 FQGTGA. V lost 2 bases to trimming and J lost 1 base, with 10 bases between them. The CDR3 covers 15 residues. Overall study results and limits: Across spike, vaccine-associated CD4 TCRs were found, dominant at 160-218 and 743-854. At study baseline, merely several AZD1222 recipients were seropositive. Females made up more of the donors, who were largely white British, and clonal diversity may have come out too low.

Some clones are missing from TCRdb's copy, which holds only in-frame ones; the method was immunoSEQ multiplex PCR. This sample has 200,000 or so clones, with 80% to 90% found just once. Concerning this clone itself: Its specificity is not known.

The material sequenced was peripheral blood, taken on day 0 of AZD1222 vaccination. This sequence joins TRBV7-3 and TRBJ2-3; possibly TRBD2 for D (6 bases). This sequence was found in an adult in good health. The CDR3 nucleotides are TGTGCCAGCAGCTTATTCGGGGGTCGCACAGATACGCAGTATTTT. Translation gives CASSLFGGRTDTQYF.